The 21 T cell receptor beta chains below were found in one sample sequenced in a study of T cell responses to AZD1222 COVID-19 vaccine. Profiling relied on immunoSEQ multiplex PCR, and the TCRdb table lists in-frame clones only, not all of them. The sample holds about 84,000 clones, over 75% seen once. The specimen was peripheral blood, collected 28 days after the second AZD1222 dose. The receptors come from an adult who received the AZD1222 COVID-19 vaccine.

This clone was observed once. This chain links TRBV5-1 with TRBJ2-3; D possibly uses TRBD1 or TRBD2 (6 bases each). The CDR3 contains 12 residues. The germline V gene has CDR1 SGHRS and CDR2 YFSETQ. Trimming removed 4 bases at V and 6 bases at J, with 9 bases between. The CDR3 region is CASSQGGDTQYF. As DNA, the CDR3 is TGCGCCAGCAGCCAAGGGGGGGATACGCAGTATTTT.

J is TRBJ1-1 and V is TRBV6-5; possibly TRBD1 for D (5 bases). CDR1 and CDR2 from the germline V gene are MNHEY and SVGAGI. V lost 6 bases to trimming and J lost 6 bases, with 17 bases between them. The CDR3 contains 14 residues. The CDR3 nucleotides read TGTGCCAGCAGCCTCGGGGGTTTCTCGGCTGAAGCTTTCTTT. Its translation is CASSLGGFSAEAFF.

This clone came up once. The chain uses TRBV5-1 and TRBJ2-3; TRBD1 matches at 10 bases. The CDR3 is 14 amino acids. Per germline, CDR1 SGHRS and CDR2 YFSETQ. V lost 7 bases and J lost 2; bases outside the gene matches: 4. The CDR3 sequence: CASGTGDSTDTQYF. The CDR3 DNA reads TGCGCCAGCGGGACAGGGGACTCCACAGATACGCAGTATTTT.

CDR3 amino acids: CASSRTGGHGYTF. In DNA, the CDR3 is TGTGCCAGCAGTCGGACAGGGGGCCATGGCTACACCTTC. The chain joins TRBV6-4 to TRBJ1-2, with 11 bases fitting TRBD1. The CDR3 length is 13 residues. With V trimmed by 5 bases and J by 6 bases, 2 bases remained unmatched. Germline-derived CDR1 and CDR2 are MRHNA and SNTAGT.

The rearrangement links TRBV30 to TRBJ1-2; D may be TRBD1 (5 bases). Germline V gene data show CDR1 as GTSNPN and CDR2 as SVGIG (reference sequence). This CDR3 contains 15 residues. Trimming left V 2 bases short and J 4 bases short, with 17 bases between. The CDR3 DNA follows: TGTGCCTGGAGTCCAGGGCTCAGGCGAGTCTATGGCTACACCTTC. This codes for CAWSPGLRRVYGYTF.

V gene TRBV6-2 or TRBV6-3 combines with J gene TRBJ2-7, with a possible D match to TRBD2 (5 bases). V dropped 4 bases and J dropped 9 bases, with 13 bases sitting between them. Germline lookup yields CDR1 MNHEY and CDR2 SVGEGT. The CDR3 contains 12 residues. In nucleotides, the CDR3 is TGTGCCAGCAGTTCCCCGGGGAATGGGCAGTACTTC. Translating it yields CASSSPGNGQYF.

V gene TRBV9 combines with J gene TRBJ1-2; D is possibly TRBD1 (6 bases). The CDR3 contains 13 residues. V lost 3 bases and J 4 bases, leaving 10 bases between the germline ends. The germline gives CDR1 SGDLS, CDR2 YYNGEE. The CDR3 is CASSEGGTYGYTF. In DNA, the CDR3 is TGTGCCAGCAGCGAGGGGGGGACCTATGGCTACACCTTC.

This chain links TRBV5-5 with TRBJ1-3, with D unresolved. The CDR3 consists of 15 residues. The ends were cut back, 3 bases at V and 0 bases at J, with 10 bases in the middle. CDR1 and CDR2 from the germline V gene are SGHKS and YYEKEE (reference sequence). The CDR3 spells CASSSDGSSGNTIYF. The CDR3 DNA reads TGTGCCAGCAGCTCGGACGGTAGCTCTGGAAACACCATATATTTT.

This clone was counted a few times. CDR3 in DNA: TGTGCCAGCAGTGAGGGCAGAATGTCCTACAATGAGCAGTTCTTC. Encoded protein: CASSEGRMSYNEQFF. The chain links TRBV2 to TRBJ2-1; no reliable D call. Germline V gene sequence: CDR1 SNHLY, CDR2 FYNNEI. Trimming pared 3 bases from V and 1 base from J, leaving 10 bases between. The CDR3 runs 15 residues.

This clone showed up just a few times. The CDR3 region has the DNA TGTGCCAGCACTACGTTTTATCGGACAGGGATCCAGCCCCAGCATTTT. It yields the protein CASTTFYRTGIQPQHF. V usage is TRBV28 and J usage is TRBJ1-5, with TRBD1 identical over 8 bases. Germline V gene data show CDR1 as MDHEN and CDR2 as SYDVKM. J lost 7 bases, V lost 7 bases, and 15 bases had no gene match. The CDR3 length is 16 residues.

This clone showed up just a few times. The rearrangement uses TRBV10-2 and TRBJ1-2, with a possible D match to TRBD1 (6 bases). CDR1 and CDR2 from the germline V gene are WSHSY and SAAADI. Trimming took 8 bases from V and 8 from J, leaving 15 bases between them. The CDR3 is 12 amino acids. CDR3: CASVGGWWGYTF. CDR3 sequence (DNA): TGCGCCAGCGTAGGGGGTTGGTGGGGCTACACCTTC.

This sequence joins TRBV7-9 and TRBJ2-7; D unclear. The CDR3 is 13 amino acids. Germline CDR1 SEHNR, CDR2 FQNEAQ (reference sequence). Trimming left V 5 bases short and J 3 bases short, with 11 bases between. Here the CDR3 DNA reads TGTGCCAGCAGCCGGAGTGAAGGCTACGAGCAGTACTTC. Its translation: CASSRSEGYEQYF.

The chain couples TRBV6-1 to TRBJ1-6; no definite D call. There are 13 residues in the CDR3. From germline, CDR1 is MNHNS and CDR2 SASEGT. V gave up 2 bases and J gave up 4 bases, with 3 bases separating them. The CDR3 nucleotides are TGTGCCAGCAGTGAACTTTATAATTCACCCCTCCACTTT. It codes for CASSELYNSPLHF.

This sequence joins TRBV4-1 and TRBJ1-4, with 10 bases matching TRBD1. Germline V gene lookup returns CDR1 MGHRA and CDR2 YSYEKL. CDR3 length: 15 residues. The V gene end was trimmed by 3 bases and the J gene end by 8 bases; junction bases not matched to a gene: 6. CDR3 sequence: CASSHPGQGNEKLFF. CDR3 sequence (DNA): TGCGCCAGCAGCCATCCGGGACAGGGGAACGAAAAACTGTTTTTT.

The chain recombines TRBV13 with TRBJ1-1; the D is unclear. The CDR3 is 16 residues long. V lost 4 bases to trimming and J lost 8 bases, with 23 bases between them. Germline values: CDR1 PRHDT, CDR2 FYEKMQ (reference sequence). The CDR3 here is CASSSSGPSGYAEAFF. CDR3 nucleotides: TGTGCCAGCAGCTCGTCCGGACCTTCCGGGTACGCCGAAGCTTTCTTT. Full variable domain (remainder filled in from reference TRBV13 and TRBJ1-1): AAGVIQSPRHLIKEKRETATLKCYPIPRHDTVYWYQQGPGQDPQFLISFYEKMQSDKGSIPDRFSAQQFSDYHSELNMSSLELGDSALYFCASSSSGPSGYAEAFFGQGTRLTVV.

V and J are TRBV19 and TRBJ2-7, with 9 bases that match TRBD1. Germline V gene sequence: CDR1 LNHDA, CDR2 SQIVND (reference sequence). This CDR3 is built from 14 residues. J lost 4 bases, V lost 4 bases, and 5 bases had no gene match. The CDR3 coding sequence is TGTGCCAGTAGTACAGGGGACAGGGCGTACGAGCAGTACTTC. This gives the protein CASSTGDRAYEQYF.

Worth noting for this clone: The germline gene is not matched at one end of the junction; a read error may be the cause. The CDR3 DNA reads TGTGCCAGCAGCTCCCCCTTTGAGTTTATCGGCGGAAACACTGAAACTTTCTTT. Translated, it gives CASSSPFEFIGGNTETFF. The genes are TRBV11-2 and TRBJ1-1; D ambiguous. The V gene's germline CDR1 is SGHAT and CDR2 FQNNGV. This CDR3 region has 18 residues.

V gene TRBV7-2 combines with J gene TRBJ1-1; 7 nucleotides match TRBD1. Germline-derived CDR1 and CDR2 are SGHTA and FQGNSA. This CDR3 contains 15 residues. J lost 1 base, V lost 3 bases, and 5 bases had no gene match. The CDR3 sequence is CASSFQHRGNTEAFF. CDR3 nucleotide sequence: TGTGCCAGCAGCTTTCAGCACAGGGGGAACACTGAAGCTTTCTTT.

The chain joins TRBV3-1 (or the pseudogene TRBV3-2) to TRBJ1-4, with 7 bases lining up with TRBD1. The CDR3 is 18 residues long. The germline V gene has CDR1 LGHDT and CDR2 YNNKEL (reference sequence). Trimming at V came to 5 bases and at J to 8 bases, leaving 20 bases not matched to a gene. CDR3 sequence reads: CASSKELEPGQFAEKLFF. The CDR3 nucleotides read TGTGCCAGCAGCAAGGAACTCGAACCGGGACAGTTTGCAGAAAAACTGTTTTTT.

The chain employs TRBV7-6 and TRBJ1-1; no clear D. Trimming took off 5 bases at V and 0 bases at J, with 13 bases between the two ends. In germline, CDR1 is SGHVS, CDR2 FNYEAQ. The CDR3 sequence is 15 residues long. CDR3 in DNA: TGTGCCAGCAGCGCTAGTTCCATGATGAACACTGAAGCTTTCTTT. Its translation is CASSASSMMNTEAFF. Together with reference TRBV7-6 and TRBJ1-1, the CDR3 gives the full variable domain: GAGVSQSPRYKVTKRGQDVALRCDPISGHVSLYWYRQALGQGPEFLTYFNYEAQQDKSGLPNDRFSAERPEGSISTLTIQRTEQRDSAMYRCASSASSMMNTEAFFGQGTRLTVV.

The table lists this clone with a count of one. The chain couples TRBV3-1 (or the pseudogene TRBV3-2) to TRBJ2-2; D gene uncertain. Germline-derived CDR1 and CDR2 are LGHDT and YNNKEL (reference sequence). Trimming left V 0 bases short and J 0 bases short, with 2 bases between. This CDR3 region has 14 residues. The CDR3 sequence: CASSQDPNTGELFF. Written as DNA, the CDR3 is TGTGCCAGCAGCCAAGATCCGAACACCGGGGAGCTGTTTTTT.